These 24 T cell receptor beta chains originate from one sample sequenced in a study of blood T cell repertoires in COVID-19. Clones were read by immunoSEQ multiplex PCR, and TCRdb kept only the in-frame ones, dropping some. The table shows 35,000 to 50,000 clones, with 75% to 90% occurring only once. Source material: peripheral blood. The receptors shown here come from a man between 60 and 75 years old with acute or convalescent COVID-19.

The V call is TRBV5-1, the J call TRBJ1-6; 7 positions match TRBD1. Looked up from germline, CDR1 is SGHRS and CDR2 is YFSETQ. V shed 4 bases and J 7 bases; nucleotides not matched to a gene: 5. The CDR3 contains 14 residues. The CDR3 sequence is CASSPGTENSPLHF. CDR3 sequence (DNA): TGCGCCAGCAGCCCAGGGACAGAGAATTCACCCCTCCACTTT.

V usage is TRBV5-1 and J usage is TRBJ2-5; D unclear. The CDR3 loop spans 11 amino acids. Per the germline V gene, CDR1 is SGHRS and CDR2 is YFSETQ. Trimming cost V 3 bases and J 2 bases, with 2 bases left between them. The CDR3 sequence: CASSSQETQYF. The CDR3 DNA sequence: TGCGCCAGCAGCTCTCAAGAGACCCAGTACTTC.

This chain links TRBV11-2 with TRBJ2-1, with a possible D match to TRBD2 (6 bases). Germline values: CDR1 SGHAT, CDR2 FQNNGV. The CDR3 totals 15 residues. Trimming cost V 5 bases and J 4 bases, with 15 bases left between them. The CDR3 nucleotides read TGTGCCAGCAGCGCCGATGGGGGGTCGTACAATGAGCAGTTCTTC. Encoded protein: CASSADGGSYNEQFF.

The chain employs TRBV11-3 and TRBJ2-5, with 9 bases that match TRBD2. Germline CDR1 SGHNT, CDR2 YENEEA. There are 15 residues in the CDR3. The V gene end was trimmed by 3 bases and the J gene end by 3 bases; junction bases not matched to a gene: 5. The CDR3 DNA reads TGTGCCAGCAGCTTTCAGCGGGGGGCGGAAGAGACCCAGTACTTC. Its protein is CASSFQRGAEETQYF.

V usage is TRBV5-4 and J usage is TRBJ2-4; TRBD2 matches at 10 bases. This CDR3 comprises 14 residues. Losses at the gene ends were 4 bases for V and 8 bases for J; bases not matched to a gene: 6. Per the germline V gene, CDR1 is SGHNT and CDR2 is YYREEE (reference sequence). In DNA, the CDR3 is TGTGCCAGCAGCCGGCACGGACTAGCGGACATTCAGTACTTC. As protein: CASSRHGLADIQYF.

CDR3 sequence: CTFVRTTDTQYF. The CDR3, as DNA: TGCACCTTTGTTCGGACAACAGATACGCAGTATTTT. The V gene is TRBV29-1, the J gene TRBJ2-3; D may be TRBD1 (5 bases). Germline CDR1 is SQVTM and CDR2 is ANQGSEA. The CDR3 extends over 12 amino acids.

This chain links TRBV19 with TRBJ2-7; D call uncertain. The ends were cut back, 1 base at V and 2 bases at J, with 6 bases in the middle. The CDR3 is made up of 13 amino acids. Germline V gene sequence: CDR1 LNHDA, CDR2 SQIVND (reference sequence). CDR3 sequence (DNA): TGTGCCAGTAGTATAGGTACTGCCTACGAGCAGTACTTC. The encoded protein is CASSIGTAYEQYF.

A single count supports this clone. The chain joins TRBV5-5 to TRBJ2-2, with D hard to call. The CDR3 totals 16 residues. Trimming pared 2 bases from V and 4 bases from J, leaving 15 bases between. Germline lookup yields CDR1 SGHKS and CDR2 YYEKEE (reference sequence). The CDR3 protein is CASSFSGPPSTGELFF. CDR3 coding DNA: TGTGCCAGCAGCTTTTCAGGTCCACCAAGCACCGGGGAGCTGTTTTTT.

The V and J genes are TRBV27 and TRBJ2-7, with 9 nucleotides matching TRBD2. Germline assignment: CDR1 MNHEY and CDR2 SMNVEV (reference sequence). This CDR3 is 17 amino acids long. V trimming: 3 bases; J trimming: 3 bases; junction bases outside the gene matches: 12. The CDR3 region is CASSFGTSRYSFYEQYF. In nucleotides, the CDR3 is TGTGCCAGCAGTTTTGGGACTAGCCGATATAGCTTCTACGAGCAGTACTTC.

This clone was counted only a few times. The chain carries TRBV3-1 (or the pseudogene TRBV3-2) and TRBJ2-2; TRBD1 aligns across 9 bases. Trimming at V came to 1 base and at J to 5 bases, leaving 5 bases not matched to a gene. The CDR3 runs 16 residues. Looked up from germline, CDR1 is LGHDT and CDR2 is YNNKEL (reference sequence). The CDR3 region is CASSQAGTGRTGELFF. DNA for the CDR3: TGTGCCAGCAGCCAAGCCGGGACAGGGCGAACCGGGGAGCTGTTTTTT.

The CDR3, as DNA: TGTGCCAGCAGCCTCACCGGACTAGCCCCCGGGGAGCTGTTTTTT. This codes for CASSLTGLAPGELFF. This chain uses TRBV9 with TRBJ2-2, with TRBD2 identical over 8 bases. The CDR3 has 15 amino acids. V was clipped by 4 bases and J by 6 bases; unmatched bases: 8. Germline CDR1 is SGDLS and CDR2 is YYNGEE.

The gene calls are TRBV4-1 and TRBJ2-7; TRBD2 agrees at 9 bases. The CDR3 has 14 residues. V gave up 4 bases and J gave up 4 bases; unmatched junction bases: 5. Germline V lookup: CDR1 MGHRA, CDR2 YSYEKL. The chain's CDR3 is CASSPAGGGYEQYF. CDR3 DNA sequence: TGCGCCAGCAGCCCAGCGGGAGGCGGGTACGAGCAGTACTTC.

This clone showed up just once. The rearrangement joins TRBV21-1 to TRBJ2-7; the D call in the table, TRBD1, was not verified against the DNA. TRBV21-1 is reported as a pseudogene. This CDR3 has 15 residues. The CDR3 region has the DNA TGTGCCAGCAGCAAATGCCGGGACAGGTTATACGAGCAGTACTTC. Its translation is CASSKCRDRLYEQYF.

This chain joins TRBV30 and TRBJ2-1; 9 bases fit TRBD2. Trimming took 0 bases from V and 7 from J; bases not matched to a gene: 7. From germline, CDR1 is GTSNPN and CDR2 SVGIG (reference sequence). This CDR3 spans 15 amino acids. CDR3 region: CAWSVGLAGVNEQFF. In nucleotides, the CDR3 is TGTGCCTGGAGTGTTGGGTTAGCGGGAGTGAATGAGCAGTTCTTC.

J is TRBJ2-5 and V is TRBV5-1; perhaps TRBD1 as D (6 bases). Deletions cut 3 bases from V and 4 bases from J, with 13 bases between. The CDR3 runs 14 residues. The germline V gene encodes CDR1 SGHRS and CDR2 YFSETQ. The CDR3 nucleotides are TGCGCCAGCAGCTGGACAAGGGGGACAGAGACCCAGTACTTC. Protein sequence: CASSWTRGTETQYF.

The DNA of the CDR3 is TGTGCCAGCAGTCCAAGCCCCTCTAGGTGGGAGACCCAGTACTTC. Its translation: CASSPSPSRWETQYF. The chain is built from TRBV7-3 and TRBJ2-5; D is unresolved. The germline V gene has CDR1 SGHTA and CDR2 FQGTGA. The length of the CDR3 is 15 residues. The V end was cut by 6 bases, the J end by 5 bases, with 19 bases between.

With respect to this clone: A read error may account for a junction end that differs from germline. This chain uses TRBV7-2 with TRBJ2-7, with D maybe TRBD2 (5 bases). The CDR3 loop spans 13 amino acids. CDR1 and CDR2 from the germline V gene are SGHTA and FQGNSA. The CDR3 is CASSLGGPTARDF. DNA of the CDR3: TGTGCCAGCAGCTTAGGCGGCCCGACCGCGAGGGACTTC.

The J gene is TRBJ2-7, the V gene TRBV19, with TRBD2 matching 12 bases. Per germline, CDR1 LNHDA and CDR2 SQIVND (reference sequence). Trimming cost V 3 bases and J 2 bases; bases outside gene matches: 8. CDR3 length: 17 amino acids. Here the CDR3 DNA reads TGTGCCAGTAGTATGAGGCTAGCGGGAGGGCCGCCCTACGAGCAGTACTTC. This encodes CASSMRLAGGPPYEQYF.

This clone turned up a few times. V and J are TRBV6-2 or TRBV6-3 and TRBJ1-5; D is uncertain. CDR3 size: 16 residues. Per the germline V gene, CDR1 is MNHEY and CDR2 is SVGEGT. V lost 3 bases and J 3 bases, leaving 15 bases between the germline ends. The CDR3 DNA reads TGTGCCAGCAGTTATCGAGCGGGAAGGTACAATCAGCCCCAGCATTTT. As protein: CASSYRAGRYNQPQHF.

The chain links TRBV28 to TRBJ1-4, with a possible D match to TRBD1 (5 bases). CDR1 is MDHEN, CDR2 SYDVKM, per germline. This CDR3 is 14 amino acids long. Between the trimmed V and J ends, which lost 3 bases and 4 bases, there was a span of 9 bases. In nucleotides, the CDR3 is TGTGCCAGCAGTTTGGGTGACAGTAATGAAAAACTGTTTTTT. As protein: CASSLGDSNEKLFF.

The chain has TRBV12-3 or TRBV12-4 and TRBJ1-1; TRBD1 aligns across 8 bases. V shed 5 bases, J shed 11 bases, and the junction held 7 bases outside the gene matches. This CDR3 is 12 amino acids long. In DNA, the CDR3 is TGTGCCAGCAGTCCGGACAGGGTAACGGCTTTCTTT. Translated: CASSPDRVTAFF.

The CDR3 DNA follows: TGTGCCAGCAGTCAAACGGACAGCTTAGGAAACACCATATATTTT. Translation gives CASSQTDSLGNTIYF. The chain employs TRBV28 and TRBJ1-3, with D perhaps TRBD1 (6 bases). Germline CDR1 and CDR2: MDHEN and SYDVKM. The ends were cut back, 5 bases at V and 4 bases at J, with 15 bases in the middle. The CDR3 has 15 residues.

The CDR3 protein is CASRADRLSNQPQHF. The CDR3 bases are TGTGCCAGCAGGGCGGACAGACTTAGCAATCAGCCCCAGCATTTT. V and J are TRBV28 and TRBJ1-5, with D perhaps matching TRBD1 (6 bases). Per germline, CDR1 MDHEN and CDR2 SYDVKM. This CDR3 has 15 residues. V was pared by 6 bases and J by 0 bases, with 12 bases between.

CDR3 residues: CASSNPQLATQETQYF. CDR3 in DNA: TGCGCCAGCAGCAACCCCCAACTAGCGACACAAGAGACCCAGTACTTC. The chain recombines TRBV4-1 with TRBJ2-5; 7 bases agree with TRBD2. The junction had 11 bases not matched to a gene; V was cut back by 5 bases and J by 2 bases. The CDR3 runs to 16 residues. The germline gives CDR1 MGHRA, CDR2 YSYEKL.